This T cell receptor beta chain derives from a study of cytomegalovirus exposure and HLA in healthy donors. The PCR employed 60 Vbeta primers together with 13 Jbeta primers. Profiling relied on immunoSEQ multiplex PCR, and the TCRdb table lists in-frame clones only, not all of them. The sample has 150,000 to 160,000 clones; 70% to 80% are singletons. This clone was found once. J lost 5 bases, V lost 0 bases, and 2 bases had no gene match. Germline CDR1 and CDR2: SGHVS and FNYEAQ. The CDR3 loop spans 14 amino acids. The sample consisted of PBMCs. The clonotype originates from a man in his thirties or forties in good health and CMV-seropositive. V usage is TRBV7-6 and J usage is TRBJ2-7; TRBD2 aligns across 9 bases. The CDR3 is CASSLASGSHEQYF. CDR3 bases: TGTGCCAGCAGCTTAGCTAGCGGGAGCCACGAGCAGTACTTC.